These 25 T cell receptor beta chains came from one sample sequenced in a study of cytomegalovirus exposure and HLA in healthy donors. PCR used 60 Vbeta primers and 13 Jbeta primers. The method was immunoSEQ multiplex PCR; TCRdb's version includes in-frame clones alone and lacks a portion of them. The table lists about 150,000 clones, over 70% of them singletons. The specimen sequenced was PBMCs. The receptors come from a man under 40 in good health and CMV-seropositive.

V gene TRBV7-2 combines with J gene TRBJ2-3; D might be TRBD2 (6 bases). V lost 2 bases and J 4 bases, leaving 7 bases between the germline ends. The CDR3 has 13 residues. CDR1 is SGHTA and CDR2 is FQGNSA in the germline V gene. CDR3 region: CASSLWGADTQYF. The DNA for the CDR3 is TGTGCCAGCAGCTTATGGGGGGCAGATACGCAGTATTTT.

This clone has a single count. V and J are TRBV2 and TRBJ1-2, with D hard to call. Trimming took off 3 bases at V and 8 bases at J, with 13 bases between the two ends. The germline V gene has CDR1 SNHLY and CDR2 FYNNEI. This CDR3 is built from 13 residues. The chain's CDR3 is CASSDNSLEGYTF. The CDR3 bases are TGTGCCAGCAGTGACAACAGTCTGGAAGGCTACACCTTC.

The rearrangement joins TRBV7-2 to TRBJ1-6; D perhaps matches TRBD1 (5 bases). The CDR3 has 18 amino acids. Germline CDR1 SGHTA, CDR2 FQGNSA. With 2 bases removed from V and 0 bases from J, the gap between germline ends came to 14 bases. DNA for the CDR3: TGTGCCAGCAGCTTAAGGGACCCGGGGGGCTCCTATAATTCACCCCTCCACTTT. This sequence encodes CASSLRDPGGSYNSPLHF.

CDR3 residues: CASSLVAGGPMETQYF. CDR3 bases: TGTGCCAGCAGCTTGGTAGCGGGAGGGCCGATGGAGACCCAGTACTTC. The V and J genes are TRBV5-4 and TRBJ2-5; 11 bases are a match to TRBD2. The germline CDR1 and CDR2 sequences are SGHNT and YYREEE (reference sequence). V shed 0 bases, J shed 5 bases, and the junction held 6 bases outside the gene matches. The CDR3 sequence is 16 residues long.

The chain recombines TRBV27 with TRBJ2-3; weak D call: TRBD1 (6 bases). This CDR3 comprises 14 residues. Germline values: CDR1 MNHEY, CDR2 SMNVEV (reference sequence). Trimming removed 3 bases from V and 5 bases from J, with 12 bases in between. The CDR3 loop is CASSFLSGVDTQYF. In DNA, the CDR3 is TGTGCCAGCAGTTTTTTATCAGGGGTAGATACGCAGTATTTT.

The J gene is TRBJ1-1, the V gene TRBV10-1; TRBD1 agrees at 7 bases. The CDR3 extends over 16 amino acids. Germline loops: CDR1 WNHNN, CDR2 SYGVQD (reference sequence). The trim removed 0 bases at V and 1 base at J, leaving 5 bases unmatched. As DNA, the CDR3 is TGCGCCAGCAGTGAGTCAGAGGGGGCCGCGAACACTGAAGCTTTCTTT. It specifies CASSESEGAANTEAFF.

This chain connects TRBV7-9 to TRBJ2-7, with 7 bases aligning to TRBD2. The trim removed 1 base at V and 3 bases at J, leaving 3 bases unmatched. The CDR3 has 14 amino acids. Germline CDR1 and CDR2: SEHNR and FQNEAQ (reference sequence). CDR3 residues: CASSLDGRHYEQYF. The CDR3 region has the DNA TGTGCCAGCAGCTTAGACGGGAGGCACTACGAGCAGTACTTC.

The V and J genes are TRBV13 and TRBJ1-4; 8 bases line up with TRBD1. V trimming: 0 bases; J trimming: 5 bases; junction bases outside the gene matches: 5. Germline values: CDR1 PRHDT, CDR2 FYEKMQ (reference sequence). CDR3 length: 16 residues. CDR3: CASSLGDRGSNEKLFF. CDR3 in DNA: TGTGCCAGCAGCTTAGGCGACAGGGGATCGAATGAAAAACTGTTTTTT.

The rearrangement joins TRBV6-6 to TRBJ2-3, with 9 bases lining up with TRBD1. This CDR3 comprises 16 residues. Per germline, CDR1 MNHNY and CDR2 SVGAGI (reference sequence). V shed 6 bases and J 3 bases; nucleotides not matched to a gene: 10. The CDR3 reads CASRYPFGTGTDTQYF. The CDR3 region has the DNA TGTGCCAGCAGATACCCCTTCGGGACAGGGACAGATACGCAGTATTTT.

The V and J genes are TRBV2 and TRBJ2-1, with TRBD2 matching 8 bases. CDR1 and CDR2 from the germline V gene are SNHLY and FYNNEI. CDR3 length: 13 residues. V lost 6 bases to trimming and J lost 4 bases; unmatched junction nucleotides: 2. The CDR3 reads CASSSSGYNEQFF. The CDR3, as DNA: TGTGCCAGCAGCTCTAGCGGGTACAATGAGCAGTTCTTC.

In DNA, the CDR3 is TGTGCCAGCAGCCCCCGGGGATTAGGGGAAGCTTTCTTT. Its translation: CASSPRGLGEAFF. The chain is built from TRBV7-8 and TRBJ1-1; D remains ambiguous. V lost 5 bases and J 8 bases, leaving 15 bases between the germline ends. Germline assignment: CDR1 SGHVS and CDR2 FQNEAQ. The CDR3 consists of 13 residues. The complete variable domain, with remaining parts taken from reference TRBV7-8 and TRBJ1-1, reads GAGVSQSPRYKVAKRGQDVALRCDPISGHVSLFWYQQALGQGPEFLTYFQNEAQLDKSGLPSDRFFAERPEGSVSTLKIQRTQQEDSAVYLCASSPRGLGEAFFGQGTRLTVV.

The chain combines TRBV5-1 with TRBJ2-7; 7 positions match TRBD1. V dropped 4 bases and J dropped 5; count of bases not matched to a gene: 3. The V gene's germline CDR1 is SGHRS and CDR2 YFSETQ. The CDR3 covers 12 residues. Here the CDR3 reads CASSATGDEQYF. The CDR3 DNA follows: TGCGCCAGCAGCGCCACAGGGGACGAGCAGTACTTC.

The genes are TRBV9 and TRBJ2-3; TRBD1 agrees at 9 bases. The CDR3 runs 17 residues. After removal of 3 bases from V and 8 bases from J, the junction contained 16 bases not matched to a gene. The germline V gene has CDR1 SGDLS and CDR2 YYNGEE. DNA for the CDR3: TGTGCCAGCAGCGCGAATTCCGGGACAGGGAACCCGAGTACGCAGTATTTT. This gives the protein CASSANSGTGNPSTQYF.

This chain links TRBV6-1 with TRBJ2-1, with TRBD2 identical over 8 bases. The germline gives CDR1 MNHNS, CDR2 SASEGT. The junction had 2 bases not matched to a gene; V was cut back by 3 bases and J by 1 base. The CDR3 contains 15 residues. The CDR3 spells CASSEVAGSYNEQFF. For the CDR3, the DNA is TGTGCCAGCAGTGAGGTAGCGGGGTCCTACAATGAGCAGTTCTTC.

The rearrangement joins TRBV10-3 to TRBJ1-5, with D tentatively TRBD1 (5 bases). CDR3 length: 14 amino acids. Looked up from germline, CDR1 is ENHRY and CDR2 is SYGVKD. The V and J ends lost 11 bases and 5 bases respectively, with 19 bases between them. The CDR3 loop reads CASSEGLRDQPQHF. The CDR3 bases are TGTGCCTCCTCGGAGGGACTCCGAGATCAGCCCCAGCATTTT.

This clone turned up a few times. This sequence joins TRBV28 and TRBJ1-2; the D gene is possibly TRBD1 (6 bases). Germline values: CDR1 MDHEN, CDR2 SYDVKM. The CDR3 runs to 13 residues. V gave up 9 bases and J gave up 4 bases, with 15 bases separating them. The CDR3 is CASWRGRGYGYTF. CDR3 sequence (DNA): TGTGCCAGTTGGCGGGGGCGAGGCTATGGCTACACCTTC.

The rearrangement uses TRBV19 and TRBJ2-7; D is possibly TRBD2 (6 bases). V shed 3 bases and J shed 5 bases, with 8 bases lying between them. Germline V lookup: CDR1 LNHDA, CDR2 SQIVND (reference sequence). The length of the CDR3 is 12 residues. CDR3 nucleotides: TGTGCCAGTAGTATGGCGGGAAACGAGCAGTACTTC. It is translated as CASSMAGNEQYF.

This clone was seen a few times. The chain joins TRBV7-9 to TRBJ1-1; 7 nucleotides line up with TRBD1. Germline CDR1 is SEHNR and CDR2 is FQNEAQ (reference sequence). J lost 2 bases, V lost 5 bases, and 8 bases had no gene match. The CDR3 length is 15 residues. CDR3 nucleotide sequence: TGTGCCAGCAGCCTAGGGGGGACAGCTAACACTGAAGCTTTCTTT. Its protein is CASSLGGTANTEAFF.

The chain joins TRBV25-1 to TRBJ1-6; D is unclear. The CDR3 consists of 17 residues. In germline, CDR1 is MGHDK, CDR2 SYGVNS. Deletions cut 1 base from V and 8 bases from J, with 18 bases between. CDR3: CASSEFRPGYPYSPLHF. CDR3 in DNA: TGTGCCAGCAGTGAATTTCGACCGGGATATCCTTATTCACCCCTCCACTTT.

This chain links TRBV2 with TRBJ1-6; 7 nucleotides align to TRBD1. This CDR3 contains 14 residues. The germline gives CDR1 SNHLY, CDR2 FYNNEI. V trimming: 4 bases; J trimming: 8 bases; junction bases outside the gene matches: 5. Written as DNA, the CDR3 is TGTGCCAGCAGTGGACAGGGTGGCGATTCACCCCTCCACTTT. Translating it yields CASSGQGGDSPLHF.

The rearrangement links TRBV5-4 to TRBJ2-7, with 15 bases that match TRBD2. V shed 2 bases and J 10 bases; nucleotides not matched to a gene: 10. This CDR3 region has 16 residues. CDR1 and CDR2 from the germline V gene are SGHNT and YYREEE (reference sequence). CDR3 in DNA: TGTGCCAGCAGCTTCAAAGGACTAGCGGGGGGGCTTTCTCAGTACTTC. It is translated as CASSFKGLAGGLSQYF.

The CDR3 DNA sequence: TGTGCCAGCAGCTTATTCAGCGGGAATGTTGGTGAGCAGTTCTTC. As protein: CASSLFSGNVGEQFF. The V gene is TRBV7-9, the J gene TRBJ2-1; 7 bases agree with TRBD2. V trimming: 2 bases; J trimming: 9 bases; junction bases outside the gene matches: 10. The germline gives CDR1 SEHNR, CDR2 FQNEAQ (reference sequence). The CDR3 covers 15 residues.

The gene calls are TRBV7-2 and TRBJ2-1, with TRBD2 matching 10 bases. The germline V gene has CDR1 SGHTA and CDR2 FQGNSA. Trimming took 7 bases from V and 0 from J; bases not matched to a gene: 12. The CDR3 is 18 residues long. CDR3 DNA: TGTGCCAGCAACAACGGGCTAGCGGGGGCCAGCTCCTACAATGAGCAGTTCTTC. It codes for CASNNGLAGASSYNEQFF.

As concerns this clone: The junction shows a germline mismatch at one end, possibly a read error. The chain has TRBV7-9 and TRBJ1-3; D gene unclear. CDR1 and CDR2 from the germline V gene are SEHNR and FQNEAQ (reference sequence). This CDR3 comprises 11 residues. The CDR3 DNA sequence: TGTTCCAGCAGCTTAGGTCAGGCCCGGTATTTT. Translated: CSSSLGQARYF.

The V and J genes are TRBV28 and TRBJ1-4, with D perhaps TRBD1 (5 bases). Germline V gene lookup returns CDR1 MDHEN and CDR2 SYDVKM. This CDR3 is built from 16 residues. V gave up 6 bases and J gave up 7 bases, with 21 bases separating them. CDR3 in amino acids: CASSPPGLTGGEKLFF. As DNA, the CDR3 is TGTGCCAGCAGCCCTCCCGGGCTCACCGGGGGTGAAAAACTGTTTTTT.